This T cell receptor beta chain was sequenced in a study of OX40 agonist ivuxolimab in advanced cancers. Turning to the study itself: Earlier treatment with anti-PD-1, anti-PD-L1 or anti-CTLA-4 was permitted, and over 35% had received some.

Regarding this clone: Antigen specificity is unknown.

Produced via immunoSEQ multiplex PCR; TCRdb's table is partial and in-frame only. The table records 45,000 to 55,000 clones, about 83% of them present only once. This CDR3 contains 17 residues. Trimming removed 5 bases at V and 3 bases at J, with 23 bases between. Germline V gene data show CDR1 as SGHDN and CDR2 as FVKESK. Study observations and caveats: There was clonal expansion of CD4+ and CD8+ blood T cells by week 6 at 0.1 to 3.0 mg/kg. Fewer expanded clones were found on average in CD4+ than in CD8+ T cells.

The source was CD4+ or CD8+ T cells sorted from blood, collected in a trial of the OX40 agonist ivuxolimab. V is TRBV14 and J is TRBJ2-7; tentatively, D is TRBD2 (6 bases). The origin of this receptor is an adult with an advanced solid tumor such as melanoma, head and neck, liver or kidney cancer. CDR3 nucleotides: TGTGCCAGCAGCAAGGCGTTGCGGGGCAGGATCTACTACGAGCAGTACTTC. Protein product: CASSKALRGRIYYEQYF.